This T cell receptor (beta chain) emerged from a study of blood T cell repertoires in COVID-19 (dated by TCRdb to between 2020 and 2021). About the investigation overall: Samples from collaborators originated in the United States, Italy and Spain and spanned both the acute and convalescent phases of COVID-19. The repertoires were made available in a free public database intended to serve as a resource for research on the immune response to SARS-CoV-2. Deeply sampled blood TCRbeta repertoires from subjects exposed to, actively infected with, or recovered from COVID-19 were included in the dataset. The prospective study material was composed of cDNA or gDNA derived from T cells, B-cell-depleted T cells, or PBMCs. The samples were drawn from two sources: the first 160 participants of the ongoing ImmuneRACE study, and 950 to 1,500 subjects contributed by 6 global collaborators. Where available, HLA class I and class II types were taken from metadata supplied by the sample provider and were not determined by assay-based typing. Sample metadata almost always included a de-identified subject ID, COVID-19 status, age in years and sex. Study-wide findings and limitations: The quantity of clinical and demographic metadata differed by source and by participant and was supplied without curation.

The immunoSEQ Assay, a bias-controlled multiplex PCR, was used to amplify TCRbeta CDR3 regions from genomic DNA. For the original study's pipeline: Nucleated cell counts per sample were estimated from amplification of reference gene primers within the assay. To quantify the absolute abundance of each unique TCRbeta CDR3 rearrangement, sequence reads were collapsed and filtered. Productive Simpson clonality was computed per sample as the square root of Simpson's diversity index over productive rearrangements. TCRdb obtained this table from immuneACCESS and retained in-frame rearrangements with V and J assigned. These tables miss some clones; where compared with another copy, unresolved V genes account for less than half of the shortfall, and the remainder is unexplained. V and J calls and clone size come straight from that table; D and trimming were deduced from the DNA. Within this sample are approximately 150,000 clones, with 87% of them counted one time only. About 5% of the sample is taken by the ten largest.

As concerns this clone: It has no known antigen specificity. No much larger clone is present one base from it, and per-base qualities are unavailable.

Cut back by 7 bases and 5 bases, the V and J ends lie 17 bases apart. Counted from cysteine to phenylalanine, this CDR3 has 15 amino acids. Here the CDR3 DNA is all that survives: 45 bases in frame from base 1. From a lookup of the germline V gene, CDR1 and CDR2 are MDHEN and SYDVKM. Whole blood was collected in K2EDTA tubes by collaborating institutions according to the institutions' own protocols. Collaborator samples were shipped for TCRbeta analysis as frozen whole blood, isolated PBMCs, or DNA extracted from either sample type. The sequence links TRBV28 to TRBJ2-2; the D gene lacks a confident call. The sample consisted of peripheral blood. The origin of this receptor is a human donor in a cohort sampled during active COVID-19. The CDR3: CASTSQPEQTGELFF. The DNA reads TGTGCCAGCACTTCCCAACCGGAACAGACCGGGGAGCTGTTTTTT. With the rest looked up from the reference TRBV28 and TRBJ2-2 genes rather than sequenced, the full variable domain is DVKVTQSSRYLVKRTGEKVFLECVQDMDHENMFWYRQDPGLGLRLIYFSYDVKMKEKGDIPEGYSVSREKKERFSLILESASTNQTSMYLCASTSQPEQTGELFFGEGSRLTVL.